These 32 T cell receptor beta chains were sequenced from one sample in a study of breast tumors, draining lymph nodes, adjacent tissues. TCRdb recomputed calls from the multiplex PCR reads with MiXCR, one row per CDR3 protein. The data show fewer than 15,000 distinct CDR3 sequences, roughly 62% seen once. Sequencing was done on a sample of tumor-adjacent breast tissue. The receptors stem from a female donor with breast cancer. Some clones in this sample may be carry-over from other donors' samples.

By its share, this clonotype is medium-sized. One end of the junction varies from germline; a read error may be responsible. The genes are TRBV7-2 and TRBJ2-5; TRBD2 matches at 9 bases. Germline V lookup: CDR1 SGHTA, CDR2 FQGNSA. The length of the CDR3 is 17 residues. CDR3 DNA sequence: TGTGCCAGCAGCTTAGCTCGAGGCGGGAGGGAACAAGAGCCCCAGTACTTC. Translated: CASSLARGGREQEPQYF.

CDR3 in DNA: TGCAGCGTTGGGGGGTGGGAACAGCGTGAGCAGTTCTTC. It encodes CSVGGWEQREQFF. This chain uses TRBV29-1 with TRBJ2-1, with D perhaps TRBD1 or TRBD2 (5 bases each). In germline, CDR1 is SQVTM, CDR2 ANQGSEA. Trimming removed 4 bases from V and 9 bases from J, with 16 bases in between. The CDR3 loop spans 13 amino acids.

V and J are TRBV9 and TRBJ2-5, with 11 bases fitting TRBD2. CDR3 length equals 14 residues. The germline CDR1 and CDR2 sequences are SGDLS and YYNGEE. With 5 bases clipped from V and 5 bases from J, the junction kept 5 bases outside the gene matches. CDR3 in amino acids: CASSSGGAGETQYF. The DNA for the CDR3 is TGTGCCAGCAGTAGCGGGGGGGCCGGTGAGACCCAGTACTTC. The full variable domain, rest sourced from reference TRBV9 and TRBJ2-5, is DSGVTQTPKHLITATGQRVTLRCSPRSGDLSVYWYQQSLDQGLQFLIQYYNGEERAKGNILERFSAQQFPDLHSELNLSSLELGDSALYFCASSSGGAGETQYFGPGTRLLVL.

The V gene is TRBV5-1, the J gene TRBJ1-5; D ambiguous. The ends were cut back, 0 bases at V and 4 bases at J, with 5 bases in the middle. The CDR3 extends over 13 amino acids. Germline V gives CDR1 SGHRS, CDR2 YFSETQ. CDR3 sequence reads: CASSLEQNQPQHF. CDR3 in DNA: TGCGCCAGCAGCTTGGAACAGAATCAGCCCCAGCATTTT. Based on the CDR3 plus reference TRBV5-1 and TRBJ1-5, the full variable domain is KAGVTQTPRYLIKTRGQQVTLSCSPISGHRSVSWYQQTPGQGLQFLFEYFSETQRNKGNFPGRFSGRQFSNSRSEMNVSTLELGDSALYLCASSLEQNQPQHFGDGTRLSIL.

This sequence joins TRBV3-1 and TRBJ2-5, with 11 bases fitting TRBD2. Germline CDR1 and CDR2: LGHDT and YNNKEL (reference sequence). The V and J ends lost 1 base and 2 bases, in that order; junction bases with no gene match: 0. This CDR3 is 15 amino acids long. CDR3 coding DNA: TGTGCCAGCAGCCAAGGGACTAGCGGGCAAGAGACCCAGTACTTC. Protein: CASSQGTSGQETQYF.

The chain employs TRBV10-2 and TRBJ2-1; possibly TRBD1 or TRBD2 for D (5 bases each). V lost 8 bases to trimming and J lost 2 bases, with 13 bases between them. The CDR3 extends over 14 amino acids. CDR1 is WSHSY and CDR2 is SAAADI in the germline V gene. The chain's CDR3 is CASFLGVPYNEQFF. The CDR3 DNA reads TGCGCCAGCTTCTTGGGGGTTCCCTACAATGAGCAGTTCTTC.

Comments on this clonotype: A read error may produce the germline difference seen at one junction end. The J gene is TRBJ2-3, the V gene TRBV10-3; D uncertain. The V gene's germline CDR1 is ENHRY and CDR2 SYGVKD. The CDR3 spans 15 residues. The DNA of the CDR3 is TGTGCCATCGGTGATGAGCGCCTAAGCACAGATACGCAGTATTTT. Encoded protein: CAIGDERLSTDTQYF.

With respect to this clonotype: At one of its ends the junction is not consistent with the germline gene, which may arise from a read error. The chain is built from TRBV5-1 and TRBJ1-2; 10 nucleotides agree with TRBD1. CDR3 length: 14 residues. CDR1 is SGHRS and CDR2 is YFSETQ in the germline V gene. CDR3 DNA: TGTGCCAGCAGTGGGACAGGGGCTTTCTATGGCTACACCTTC. Translating it yields CASSGTGAFYGYTF.

This chain uses TRBV5-4 with TRBJ2-3; D is uncertain. The CDR3 runs 12 residues. With 7 bases removed from V and 0 bases from J, the gap between germline ends came to 6 bases. Germline assignment: CDR1 SGHNT and CDR2 YYREEE (reference sequence). DNA of the CDR3: TGTGCCAGCCTGCAGAGCACAGATACGCAGTATTTT. Translation gives CASLQSTDTQYF.

The chain carries TRBV25-1 and TRBJ1-5; D unclear. CDR1 is MGHDK, CDR2 SYGVNS, per germline. V lost 0 bases, J lost 8 bases, and 8 bases lay in between. The CDR3 loop spans 13 amino acids. CDR3 DNA sequence: TGTGCCAGCAGTGAATATTGGGGTGAGCCCCAGCATTTT. Translating gives CASSEYWGEPQHF.

The rearrangement uses TRBV10-3 and TRBJ2-7; D uncertain. Germline V lookup: CDR1 ENHRY, CDR2 SYGVKD. V shed 0 bases and J shed 7 bases, with 7 bases lying between them. The CDR3 has 12 residues. The CDR3: CAISESPFEQYF. In DNA, the CDR3 is TGTGCCATCAGTGAGTCCCCCTTTGAGCAGTACTTC.

The chain has TRBV19 and TRBJ2-2, with TRBD2 identical over 11 bases. Germline V gene data show CDR1 as LNHDA and CDR2 as SQIVND (reference sequence). The CDR3 totals 18 residues. Trimming at V came to 0 bases and at J to 6 bases, leaving 9 bases not matched to a gene. CDR3 sequence: CASSIDNTGTSGSGELFF. CDR3 DNA sequence: TGTGCCAGTAGTATAGACAATACAGGGACTAGCGGTTCCGGGGAGCTGTTTTTT.

The chain employs TRBV7-9 and TRBJ2-5, with D hard to call. The germline CDR1 and CDR2 sequences are SEHNR and FQNEAQ (reference sequence). The CDR3 is 10 amino acids. V was trimmed by 10 bases and J by 0 bases, leaving 3 bases between them. The CDR3 here is CANDQETQYF. CDR3 bases: TGTGCCAACGACCAAGAGACCCAGTACTTC.

This chain connects TRBV6-4 to TRBJ2-1, with a tentative D call TRBD2 (6 bases). CDR3 length: 16 residues. V was trimmed by 8 bases and J by 3 bases, leaving 20 bases between them. Looked up from germline, CDR1 is MRHNA and CDR2 is SNTAGT. This CDR3 is CASRAEGRQRYNEQFF. The CDR3 nucleotides read TGTGCCAGCCGGGCGGAGGGGAGACAACGCTACAATGAGCAGTTCTTC.

The chain couples TRBV20-1 to TRBJ2-3; D not resolved. The V gene lost 1 base and the J gene lost 3 bases, with 8 bases spanning the gap. The CDR3 has 13 amino acids. Looked up from germline, CDR1 is DFQATT and CDR2 is SNEGSKA (reference sequence). CDR3 in amino acids: CSARAIATDTQYF. For the CDR3, the DNA is TGCAGTGCTAGAGCCATTGCTACAGATACGCAGTATTTT.

A few counts support this clonotype. The chain carries TRBV7-9 and TRBJ2-7, with unresolved D. Per the germline V gene, CDR1 is SEHNR and CDR2 is FQNEAQ (reference sequence). This CDR3 is 13 amino acids long. Between the trimmed V and J ends, which lost 6 bases and 0 bases, there was a span of 9 bases. CDR3 DNA sequence: TGTGCCAGCAGTCAAGGCCTCTCCTACGAGCAGTACTTC. Amino acids: CASSQGLSYEQYF.

The CDR3 DNA sequence: TGCGCCAGCAGCACTTCCGGGACAGCCTACGAGCAGTACTTC. It is translated as CASSTSGTAYEQYF. This chain uses TRBV5-1 with TRBJ2-7, with 7 bases lining up with TRBD1. This CDR3 comprises 14 residues. Germline-derived CDR1 and CDR2 are SGHRS and YFSETQ. Trimming at V came to 4 bases and at J to 2 bases, leaving 6 bases not matched to a gene. The full variable domain, with the rest looked up from reference TRBV5-1 and TRBJ2-7, is KAGVTQTPRYLIKTRGQQVTLSCSPISGHRSVSWYQQTPGQGLQFLFEYFSETQRNKGNFPGRFSGRQFSNSRSEMNVSTLELGDSALYLCASSTSGTAYEQYFGPGTRLTVT.

The rearrangement links TRBV11-2 to TRBJ2-1; 7 nucleotides agree with TRBD1. Looked up from germline, CDR1 is SGHAT and CDR2 is FQNNGV. CDR3 length: 14 residues. V lost 5 bases, J lost 2 bases, and 3 bases stayed unmatched. CDR3 sequence (DNA): TGTGCCAGCAGCCCAGACAGGGCCTACAATGAGCAGTTCTTC. Its translation: CASSPDRAYNEQFF.

V and J are TRBV9 and TRBJ2-3, with a weak D call TRBD2 (6 bases). V was cut by 0 bases and J by 0 bases, with 8 bases left in between. CDR1 and CDR2 from the germline V gene are SGDLS and YYNGEE. CDR3 length equals 15 residues. In DNA form, the CDR3 reads TGTGCCAGCAGCGTAGTAGCGGTAAGCACAGATACGCAGTATTTT. This sequence encodes CASSVVAVSTDTQYF.

The chain links TRBV6-1 to TRBJ2-7; D unresolved. The CDR3 sequence is 11 residues long. Trimming took 8 bases from V and 4 from J, leaving 9 bases between them. Looked up from germline, CDR1 is MNHNS and CDR2 is SASEGT. The DNA for the CDR3 is TGTGCCAGCCCAGGTGGGTACGAGCAGTACTTC. Its translation: CASPGGYEQYF.

This clonotype was detected once. The CDR3 DNA follows: TGTGCCAGCAGTAGACAGGGGGTTTGGGGCTACACCTTC. As protein: CASSRQGVWGYTF. The rearrangement links TRBV27 to TRBJ1-2; 9 bases line up with TRBD1. The CDR3 runs 13 residues. CDR1 and CDR2 from the germline V gene are MNHEY and SMNVEV (reference sequence). The J segment lost 8 bases and the V segment lost 5 bases, leaving 6 bases of the junction unmatched.

This rearrangement joins TRBV14 to TRBJ2-3, with D possibly TRBD2 on 6 matching bases. Germline loops: CDR1 SGHDN, CDR2 FVKESK. This CDR3 comprises 16 residues. With 8 bases removed from V and 2 bases from J, the gap between germline ends came to 20 bases. CDR3 loop: CASGLDGRGNTDTQYF. The CDR3 bases are TGTGCCAGCGGTCTCGACGGGAGAGGGAACACAGATACGCAGTATTTT.

The chain joins TRBV7-9 to TRBJ2-6, with 7 nucleotides matching TRBD1. The CDR3 has 19 residues. Germline V gives CDR1 SEHNR, CDR2 FQNEAQ (reference sequence). The trim removed 2 bases at V and 0 bases at J, leaving 10 bases unmatched. CDR3: CASSLLGKGQHSGANVLTF. The CDR3 DNA is TGTGCCAGCAGCTTATTGGGGAAGGGACAGCACTCTGGGGCCAACGTCCTGACTTTC.

In its sample, this clonotype was seen once. The chain employs TRBV3-1 and TRBJ1-6; no reliable D call. Germline V gene sequence: CDR1 LGHDT, CDR2 YNNKEL (reference sequence). Trimming left V 2 bases short and J 9 bases short, with 5 bases between. CDR3 length: 12 residues. The DNA for the CDR3 is TGTGCCAGCAGCCAACGGACTTCACCCCTCCACTTT. Its protein is CASSQRTSPLHF.

This clonotype was observed a handful of times. The CDR3 is CSADYRGERTYEQYF. CDR3 coding DNA: TGCAGTGCGGATTACAGGGGAGAGAGGACCTACGAGCAGTACTTC. The chain recombines TRBV20-1 with TRBJ2-7; 7 bases are shared with TRBD1. Trimming removed 6 bases from V and 2 bases from J; junction bases left unmatched: 13. The CDR3 loop spans 15 amino acids. CDR1 and CDR2 from the germline V gene are DFQATT and SNEGSKA (reference sequence).

V gene TRBV5-4 combines with J gene TRBJ2-3; D remains ambiguous. V lost 0 bases and J lost 2, with 7 bases in between. The length of the CDR3 is 14 residues. CDR1 and CDR2 (germline): SGHNT, YYREEE (reference sequence). Here the CDR3 reads CASSLEGNTDTQYF. The CDR3 DNA sequence: TGTGCCAGCAGCTTGGAGGGCAACACAGATACGCAGTATTTT.

Ten or more counts support this clonotype. The V and J genes are TRBV7-9 and TRBJ2-4, with D perhaps matching TRBD2 (5 bases). Germline lookup yields CDR1 SEHNR and CDR2 FQNEAQ (reference sequence). Deletions cut 1 base from V and 0 bases from J, with 22 bases between. CDR3 size: 20 residues. CDR3 protein: CASSLVSRDRVVVAKNIQYF. The CDR3 nucleotides read TGTGCCAGCAGCTTAGTCAGTCGGGATAGAGTGGTGGTAGCCAAAAACATTCAGTACTTC.

In DNA, the CDR3 is TGTGCCAGCAGCATCGTGAGGGGGCGACTCAATGAGCAGTTCTTC. It codes for CASSIVRGRLNEQFF. V gene TRBV7-9 combines with J gene TRBJ2-1; 7 nucleotides align to TRBD1. The V gene end was trimmed by 5 bases and the J gene end by 6 bases; junction bases not matched to a gene: 10. The CDR3 runs 15 residues. The germline gives CDR1 SEHNR, CDR2 FQNEAQ (reference sequence).

On this clonotype: The junction shows a germline mismatch at one end, possibly a read error. The chain joins TRBV5-1 to TRBJ2-7; D uncertain. The CDR3 extends over 14 amino acids. Germline values: CDR1 SGHRS, CDR2 YFSETQ. Here the CDR3 DNA reads TGTGCCAGCAAATACGAAACGGATCTCTACGAGCAGTACTTC. It codes for CASKYETDLYEQYF.

This chain connects TRBV9 to TRBJ2-2; tentatively, D is TRBD1 (5 bases). The length of the CDR3 is 13 residues. Trimming stripped 0 bases from V and 10 bases from J, with 10 bases between. Germline values: CDR1 SGDLS, CDR2 YYNGEE. DNA of the CDR3: TGTGCCAGCAGCGTAGAGGGGTACGCGGAGCTGTTTTTT. Amino acid sequence: CASSVEGYAELFF. Using reference TRBV9 and TRBJ2-2 for the parts outside the CDR3, the full variable domain is DSGVTQTPKHLITATGQRVTLRCSPRSGDLSVYWYQQSLDQGLQFLIQYYNGEERAKGNILERFSAQQFPDLHSELNLSSLELGDSALYFCASSVEGYAELFFGEGSRLTVL.

This chain joins TRBV7-7 and TRBJ2-3; D is ambiguous. The CDR3 runs 13 residues. Germline V CDR1 and CDR2: SSHAT, FNYEAQ (reference sequence). The CDR3 region has the DNA TGTGTTAGCAGCTTAAGCGGCACAGATACGCAGTATTTT. It specifies CVSSLSGTDTQYF.

Many counts were recorded for this clonotype. A clone one base away is much larger, so this may be a read error. V usage is TRBV20-1 and J usage is TRBJ2-5, with D perhaps matching TRBD1 (5 bases). CDR1 is DFQATT and CDR2 is SNEGSKA in the germline V gene (reference sequence). The CDR3 spans 12 residues. The CDR3 sequence: CSAARDSETPYF. CDR3 nucleotides: TGCAGTGCTGCCAGGGATTCCGAGACCCCGTACTTC.